A selection of T cell receptor beta chains follows, all from one sample in a study of control samples from healthy donors and cancer patients. Clones were read by immunoSEQ multiplex PCR, and TCRdb kept only the in-frame ones, dropping some. The table shows over 70,000 clones, with roughly 91% occurring only once. The sample comprised PBMCs. The origin of the receptors is a woman aged 45-65 years with colorectal cancer. Each CDR3 is given with its conserved first and last residue. A D gene is named only where the DNA matches it firmly. Rows may omit the clone size; those that give it use once, few, many or a size class.

len	j_gene	d_gene	abundance	v_gene	CDR3nt	CDR3aa
14	TRBJ1-4	NA	NA	TRBV6-5	TGTGCCAGCAGTTACCAAGCTGGGTCCGAAAAACTGTTTTTT	CASSYQAGSEKLFF
16	TRBJ2-2	TRBD1	NA	TRBV24-1	TGTGCCACCAGTGACCTCGGACAGGGGAACACCGGGGAGCTGTTTTTT	CATSDLGQGNTGELFF
15	TRBJ1-2	NA	once	TRBV27	TGTGCCAGCTCCCTCTCGGGGGGAGCTAACTATGGCTACACCTTC	CASSLSGGANYGYTF
14	TRBJ2-1	TRBD2	NA	TRBV24-1	TGTGCCACCAGTGATTATTTGACTAGCGATGAGCAGTTCTTC	CATSDYLTSDEQFF
14	TRBJ2-2	NA	NA	TRBV7-6	TGTGCCAGCAGCGCTACACGGAACACCGGGGAGCTGTTTTTT	CASSATRNTGELFF
15	TRBJ2-3	NA	once	TRBV19	TGTGCCAGCGTCTTGACAGGGAGGCTCCCAGATACGCAGTATTTT	CASVLTGRLPDTQYF
16	TRBJ1-5	TRBD1	NA	TRBV30	TGTGCCTGGAGTCCCTCTAGGACAGGGGTAAATCAGCCCCAGCATTTT	CAWSPSRTGVNQPQHF
16	TRBJ1-5	TRBD1	NA	TRBV27	TGTGCCAGCAGTTTTTCGACAGGGCTTAGCAATCAGCCCCAGCATTTT	CASSFSTGLSNQPQHF
17	TRBJ2-6	NA	NA	TRBV19	TGTGCCAGTAGCATACTGGACGGGAGCTCTGGGGCCAACGTCCTGACTTTC	CASSILDGSSGANVLTF
14	TRBJ1-2	NA	once	TRBV7-6	TGTGCCAGCAGCTTTTCAGGAGGGGGCTATGGCTACACCTTC	CASSFSGGGYGYTF
17	TRBJ1-5	NA	NA	TRBV6-2/TRBV6-3	TGTGCCAGCAGTTACCCCCCCAGGCAGGGAGTCCGTCAGCCCCAGCATTTT	CASSYPPRQGVRQPQHF
15	TRBJ1-6	TRBD1	NA	TRBV30	TGTGCCTGGTCCGATGACAGGGGCTATAATTCACCCCTCCACTTT	CAWSDDRGYNSPLHF
15	TRBJ1-2	NA	NA	TRBV5-1	TGCGCCAGCAGCTCCTCAGGACATACTAACTATGGCTACACCTTC	CASSSSGHTNYGYTF
15	TRBJ1-1	NA	NA	TRBV12-5	TGTGCTAGTGGTTTGGTTCCCAGTACTTACACTGAAGCTTTCTTT	CASGLVPSTYTEAFF
15	TRBJ1-4	NA	NA	TRBV5-1	TGCGCCAGCAGCTTGGGACAGTCAACTAATGAAAAACTGTTTTTT	CASSLGQSTNEKLFF
12	TRBJ1-4	NA	NA	TRBV6-1	TGTGCCAGCAGTGAAATTGGTAGAAAACTGTTTTTT	CASSEIGRKLFF